These 11 T cell receptor beta chains were all obtained from the same sample, sequenced in a study of blood T cell repertoires in COVID-19. Here immunoSEQ multiplex PCR was the method, and the copy in TCRdb shows in-frame clones only, minus some. The sample holds 60,000 to 75,000 clones, around 86% seen once. The specimen was peripheral blood. Source of these receptors: a man aged 25 to 45 with acute or convalescent COVID-19.

The V and J genes are TRBV5-1 and TRBJ2-1; 7 nucleotides line up with TRBD1. Trimming at V came to 6 bases and at J to 4 bases, leaving 4 bases not matched to a gene. Germline values: CDR1 SGHRS, CDR2 YFSETQ. The CDR3 covers 13 residues. This chain's CDR3 is CASTEQGYNEQFF. The CDR3 coding sequence is TGCGCCAGCACTGAACAGGGGTACAATGAGCAGTTCTTC.

The chain employs TRBV7-2 and TRBJ1-2, with 7 nucleotides matching TRBD1. Trimming took 5 bases from V and 14 from J; bases not matched to a gene: 17. The germline CDR1 and CDR2 sequences are SGHTA and FQGNSA. The CDR3 contains 14 residues. CDR3 nucleotides: TGTGCCAGCAGCCCTCGGACAGGAAATCCCCTCGAGACCTTC. Its translation: CASSPRTGNPLETF.

This clone was seen only a few times. This sequence joins TRBV4-3 and TRBJ2-6; D is perhaps TRBD1 (6 bases). Germline V gene lookup returns CDR1 LGHNA and CDR2 YSLEER. This CDR3 is 16 amino acids long. V lost 5 bases, J lost 5 bases, and 16 bases lay in between. CDR3 in DNA: TGCGCCAGCAGCGCGGCCTTGGACAGCTGGGCCAACGTCCTGACTTTC. Protein sequence: CASSAALDSWANVLTF.

This clone showed up just once. This CDR3 is CASSIADSSGNTIYF. In DNA form, the CDR3 reads TGTGCCAGTAGTATAGCGGACTCCTCTGGAAACACCATATATTTT. The chain combines TRBV19 with TRBJ1-3; D unresolved. Looked up from germline, CDR1 is LNHDA and CDR2 is SQIVND (reference sequence). Trimming pared 1 base from V and 0 bases from J, leaving 7 bases between. The CDR3 extends over 15 amino acids.

This chain joins TRBV15 and TRBJ2-1; D is unresolved. Trimming stripped 0 bases from V and 0 bases from J, with 9 bases between. This CDR3 contains 16 residues. Germline CDR1 and CDR2: LNHNV and YYDKDF (reference sequence). The CDR3 sequence: CATSRDIESSYNEQFF. The CDR3 nucleotides are TGTGCCACCAGCAGAGATATAGAAAGCTCCTACAATGAGCAGTTCTTC.

In its sample, this clone was seen once. The chain links TRBV7-2 to TRBJ1-2; D is ambiguous. The V gene lost 1 base and the J gene lost 8 bases, with 14 bases spanning the gap. The germline gives CDR1 SGHTA, CDR2 FQGNSA. The CDR3 length is 14 residues. CDR3 nucleotides: TGTGCCAGCAGCTTAGTACCCAGGAGGAGGGGCTACACCTTC. It codes for CASSLVPRRRGYTF.

V usage is TRBV7-9 and J usage is TRBJ1-6, with D uncertain. CDR1 is SEHNR and CDR2 is FQNEAQ in the germline V gene (reference sequence). V dropped 1 base and J dropped 5 bases, with 6 bases sitting between them. The CDR3 contains 14 residues. CDR3 amino acids: CASSLGHNNSPLHF. In DNA form, the CDR3 reads TGTGCCAGCAGCTTAGGACACAATAATTCACCCCTCCACTTT.

The chain has TRBV6-5 and TRBJ1-1; 7 bases are shared with TRBD1. The CDR3 loop spans 16 amino acids. Germline V gene lookup returns CDR1 MNHEY and CDR2 SVGAGI. The junction had 7 bases not matched to a gene; V was cut back by 2 bases and J by 1 base. The CDR3 nucleotides are TGTGCCAGCAGTTACGACCCACAGGGGAGGAACACTGAAGCTTTCTTT. This codes for CASSYDPQGRNTEAFF.

The CDR3 is CASSLWSGVTGELFF. CDR3 nucleotides: TGTGCCAGCAGTTTATGGTCCGGAGTAACCGGGGAGCTGTTTTTT. The gene calls are TRBV27 and TRBJ2-2; D uncertain. This CDR3 contains 15 residues. The germline V gene has CDR1 MNHEY and CDR2 SMNVEV (reference sequence). V lost 1 base and J lost 5, with 11 bases in between.

This rearrangement joins TRBV18 to TRBJ2-3; D uncertain. V was clipped by 0 bases and J by 0 bases, with 4 bases between them. Germline V gives CDR1 KGHSH, CDR2 LQKENI. The CDR3 runs 14 residues. In DNA, the CDR3 is TGTGCCAGCTCACCACCACTTAGCACAGATACGCAGTATTTT. Residues: CASSPPLSTDTQYF.

The rearrangement joins TRBV4-1 to TRBJ1-1; possible D gene TRBD1, 5 bases. Trimming removed 4 bases from V and 2 bases from J, with 14 bases in between. The V gene's germline CDR1 is MGHRA and CDR2 YSYEKL. The length of the CDR3 is 15 residues. As DNA, the CDR3 is TGCGCCAGCAGCCCTTACAGGAACCAAAACACTGAAGCTTTCTTT. It yields the protein CASSPYRNQNTEAFF.